This entry lists 27 T cell receptor beta chains sequenced from one sample in a study of cytomegalovirus exposure and HLA in healthy donors. The PCR made use of 60 Vbeta and 13 Jbeta primers. Sequenced by immunoSEQ multiplex PCR; TCRdb stores in-frame clones only, minus some. The repertoire holds about 180,000 clones, with 70% to 80% as singletons. Sequencing was performed on PBMCs. These receptor sequences come from a man between 18 and 35 years old in good health and CMV-seronegative.

This clone showed up just a few times. V is TRBV5-4 and J is TRBJ2-2, with D hard to call. Trimming left V 1 base short and J 0 bases short, with 4 bases between. CDR3 length equals 14 residues. The germline CDR1 and CDR2 sequences are SGHNT and YYREEE (reference sequence). The CDR3 spells CASSLSSNTGELFF. In nucleotides, the CDR3 is TGTGCCAGCAGCTTGTCATCGAACACCGGGGAGCTGTTTTTT.

The genes are TRBV5-1 and TRBJ2-4, with D possibly matching TRBD1 (6 bases). CDR1 is SGHRS, CDR2 YFSETQ, per germline. This CDR3 contains 15 residues. V lost 0 bases to trimming and J lost 8 bases, with 15 bases between them. DNA for the CDR3: TGCGCCAGCAGCTTGGCCGCAGGGCCAGGGGACATTCAGTACTTC. Its translation: CASSLAAGPGDIQYF.

The genes are TRBV6-1 and TRBJ1-2; 10 bases map to TRBD1. Germline V lookup: CDR1 MNHNS, CDR2 SASEGT. This CDR3 comprises 15 residues. Trimming removed 6 bases from V and 5 bases from J; junction bases left unmatched: 9. In DNA, the CDR3 is TGTGCCAGCAGGGGAGGGACAGGGGCGGCATATGGCTACACCTTC. This encodes CASRGGTGAAYGYTF.

The genes are TRBV27 and TRBJ2-1; TRBD1 matches at 7 bases. The CDR3 runs to 14 residues. The germline gives CDR1 MNHEY, CDR2 SMNVEV (reference sequence). Trimming cost V 5 bases and J 7 bases; bases outside gene matches: 8. The CDR3 loop is CASSRRQGLNEQFF. The DNA for the CDR3 is TGTGCCAGCAGTCGTCGACAGGGCTTAAATGAGCAGTTCTTC.

The J gene is TRBJ2-7, the V gene TRBV9; TRBD2 might be the D (5 bases). The CDR3 is 14 residues long. Looked up from germline, CDR1 is SGDLS and CDR2 is YYNGEE. V was trimmed by 4 bases and J by 1 base, leaving 12 bases between them. This chain's CDR3 is CASSSAGRSYEQYF. As DNA, the CDR3 is TGTGCCAGCAGCTCTGCGGGTAGGTCCTACGAGCAGTACTTC.

The chain joins TRBV29-1 to TRBJ1-1; tentative D call: TRBD1 (6 bases). Germline V lookup: CDR1 SQVTM, CDR2 ANQGSEA. This CDR3 spans 13 amino acids. V lost 4 bases and J 4 bases, leaving 13 bases between the germline ends. The CDR3 nucleotides read TGCAGCGTTGTTTCCAGGGGCATCACTGAAGCTTTCTTT. Protein product: CSVVSRGITEAFF.

The V call is TRBV13, the J call TRBJ1-2; weak D call: TRBD1 (6 bases). CDR1 and CDR2 from the germline V gene are PRHDT and FYEKMQ (reference sequence). Trimming removed 4 bases from V and 4 bases from J, with 25 bases in between. This CDR3 region has 18 residues. The chain's CDR3 is CASSSTPRLGKGGYGYTF. CDR3 DNA: TGTGCCAGCAGCTCGACCCCCCGGTTAGGCAAAGGGGGCTATGGCTACACCTTC.

The chain combines TRBV9 with TRBJ2-5, with D possibly matching TRBD2 (5 bases). The J call may be mistaken, given a closer DNA end match to TRBJ2-7. Germline-derived CDR1 and CDR2 are SGDLS and YYNGEE. The CDR3 is 14 residues long. CDR3 sequence (DNA): TGTGCCAGCAGCGTAGATGGGGAGCCCTACGAGCAGTACTTC. Protein product: CASSVDGEPYEQYF.

In nucleotides, the CDR3 is TGTGCCAGCAGCAAGAGGACAGGGAGGGCCCAAGAGACCCAGTACTTC. Protein sequence: CASSKRTGRAQETQYF. The chain has TRBV9 and TRBJ2-5; D perhaps matches TRBD1 (8 bases). In germline, CDR1 is SGDLS, CDR2 YYNGEE. V shed 4 bases and J shed 1 base, with 17 bases lying between them. CDR3 size: 16 residues.

This clone has more than one count but fewer than ten. This rearrangement joins TRBV6-1 to TRBJ2-1; 7 bases agree with TRBD2. V gave up 6 bases and J gave up 2 bases; unmatched junction bases: 4. There are 14 residues in the CDR3. CDR1 MNHNS and CDR2 SASEGT come from the germline V gene. In nucleotides, the CDR3 is TGTGCCAGCAGCCTAGCGGCAGCCTACAATGAGCAGTTCTTC. The encoded protein is CASSLAAAYNEQFF.

This clone was detected only once. The V gene is TRBV6-6, the J gene TRBJ2-3, with D maybe TRBD1 (6 bases). This CDR3 has 14 amino acids. The germline V gene encodes CDR1 MNHNY and CDR2 SVGAGI (reference sequence). Trimming cost V 5 bases and J 3 bases, with 12 bases left between them. For the CDR3, the DNA is TGTGCCAGCAGTAATCGACAGGAGACAGATACGCAGTATTTT. Its protein product is CASSNRQETDTQYF.

The gene calls are TRBV9 and TRBJ2-1; 8 positions agree with TRBD2. Trimming took 1 base from V and 1 from J; bases not matched to a gene: 1. Germline lookup yields CDR1 SGDLS and CDR2 YYNGEE. This CDR3 has 15 residues. The CDR3: CASSVREGSYNEQFF. The CDR3 bases are TGTGCCAGCAGCGTACGGGAGGGGTCCTACAATGAGCAGTTCTTC.

The CDR3 here is CASSPRGNTGELFF. CDR3 DNA: TGTGCCAGCAGCCCCCGAGGAAACACCGGGGAGCTGTTTTTT. V usage is TRBV9 and J usage is TRBJ2-2; D not certain. The V gene lost 4 bases and the J gene lost 2 bases, with 9 bases spanning the gap. CDR1 SGDLS and CDR2 YYNGEE come from the germline V gene. The CDR3 extends over 14 amino acids.

The V and J genes are TRBV11-2 and TRBJ2-1; TRBD2 matches 12 bases. V trimming: 5 bases; J trimming: 8 bases; junction bases outside the gene matches: 7. The germline gives CDR1 SGHAT, CDR2 FQNNGV. The CDR3 length is 15 residues. CDR3 region: CASSTWTSGAYEQFF. CDR3 nucleotide sequence: TGTGCCAGCAGCACCTGGACTAGCGGGGCCTATGAGCAGTTCTTC.

The V call is TRBV29-1, the J call TRBJ2-5; D is possibly TRBD2 (5 bases). The germline CDR1 and CDR2 sequences are SQVTM and ANQGSEA. V lost 4 bases and J 5 bases, leaving 14 bases between the germline ends. The CDR3 is 13 amino acids. This CDR3 reads CSVGSGWRETQYF. The CDR3 DNA follows: TGCAGCGTTGGGTCGGGATGGAGGGAGACCCAGTACTTC. Full variable domain (outside the CDR3, taken from reference TRBV29-1 and TRBJ2-5): SAVISQKPSRDICQRGTSLTIQCQVDSQVTMMFWYRQQPGQSLTLIATANQGSEATYESGFVIDKFPISRPNLTFSTLTVSNMSPEDSSIYLCSVGSGWRETQYFGPGTRLLVL.

In its sample, this clone was seen a few times. The chain couples TRBV19 to TRBJ1-2; 9 bases map to TRBD1. The CDR3 has 16 residues. The V and J ends lost 3 bases and 3 bases, in that order; junction bases with no gene match: 8. Germline lookup yields CDR1 LNHDA and CDR2 SQIVND (reference sequence). In nucleotides, the CDR3 is TGTGCCAGTAGTATGGGGACAGGGAAGTCTGACTATGGCTACACCTTC. Translated, it gives CASSMGTGKSDYGYTF.

This chain links TRBV7-8 with TRBJ1-4; tentative D call: TRBD1 (6 bases). The ends were cut back, 5 bases at V and 5 bases at J, with 15 bases in the middle. Per germline, CDR1 SGHVS and CDR2 FQNEAQ. The CDR3 is made up of 15 amino acids. The CDR3 coding sequence is TGTGCCAGCAGCCCTATAGGGGACACCAATGAAAAACTGTTTTTT. Its translation: CASSPIGDTNEKLFF.

This sequence joins TRBV5-1 and TRBJ1-2; D remains unclear. CDR1 is SGHRS and CDR2 is YFSETQ in the germline V gene. V was cut by 0 bases and J by 5 bases, with 11 bases left in between. The CDR3 is made up of 14 amino acids. CDR3 DNA: TGCGCCAGCAGCTTGGATCTGGGAGTTTATGGCTACACCTTC. As protein: CASSLDLGVYGYTF.

This clone was found a few times. The rearrangement links TRBV6-6 to TRBJ1-1, with D hard to call. This CDR3 has 14 residues. CDR1 MNHNY and CDR2 SVGAGI come from the germline V gene (reference sequence). The ends were cut back, 6 bases at V and 2 bases at J, with 13 bases in the middle. CDR3 nucleotide sequence: TGTGCCAGCAGCAATACAGTCTCCAACACTGAAGCTTTCTTT. Amino acids: CASSNTVSNTEAFF.

The table lists this clone with many counts. The chain carries TRBV5-6 and TRBJ1-4, with unresolved D. There are 15 residues in the CDR3. V dropped 6 bases and J dropped 5 bases, with 17 bases sitting between them. Per germline, CDR1 SGHDT and CDR2 YYEEEE. CDR3 nucleotide sequence: TGTGCCAGCACCGAGGCGGGCAGATTCAATGAAAAACTGTTTTTT. Translation: CASTEAGRFNEKLFF.

The chain has TRBV13 and TRBJ2-5, with a weak D call TRBD2 (6 bases). Gene TRBJ2-7 matches the end of the DNA better, so the J call may be wrong. Per the germline V gene, CDR1 is PRHDT and CDR2 is FYEKMQ (reference sequence). The CDR3 is made up of 18 amino acids. The CDR3 region is CASSLRGAGLKGTLEQYF. The CDR3 nucleotides read TGTGCCAGCAGCTTACGGGGAGCGGGCCTCAAAGGCACCCTCGAGCAGTACTTC.

CDR3 region: CASSLLNRGLGNEQFF. In DNA, the CDR3 is TGTGCCAGCAGCTTACTCAACAGGGGGCTGGGCAATGAGCAGTTCTTC. This chain links TRBV7-8 with TRBJ2-1, with TRBD1 matching 9 bases. The germline CDR1 and CDR2 sequences are SGHVS and FQNEAQ. This CDR3 is built from 16 residues. V shed 2 bases and J 6 bases; nucleotides not matched to a gene: 8.

V and J are TRBV7-2 and TRBJ2-3; the match to TRBD2 covers 7 bases. The junction had 10 bases not matched to a gene; V was cut back by 4 bases and J by 9 bases. CDR3 size: 14 residues. Germline V gene sequence: CDR1 SGHTA, CDR2 FQGNSA. CDR3 DNA: TGTGCCAGCAGCTCGGTTCCCCTAGCGGTAACGCAGTATTTT. This translates into CASSSVPLAVTQYF.

This chain connects TRBV18 to TRBJ1-2, with D possibly TRBD1 on 6 matching bases. This CDR3 contains 17 residues. Deletions cut 2 bases from V and 2 bases from J, with 18 bases between. Germline assignment: CDR1 KGHSH and CDR2 LQKENI. CDR3 sequence (DNA): TGTGCCAGCTCACCAAGGCAGGGGCCCTTTGTCAACTATGGCTACACCTTC. Amino acids: CASSPRQGPFVNYGYTF.

This clone was detected only a few times. The V gene is TRBV10-3, the J gene TRBJ2-7, with 9 bases that match TRBD2. This CDR3 has 14 residues. Looked up from germline, CDR1 is ENHRY and CDR2 is SYGVKD. Unmatched junction bases numbered 4, after V lost 4 bases and J lost 3 bases. The CDR3 reads CAISVSSGVYEQYF. CDR3 DNA: TGTGCCATCAGTGTCTCTAGCGGGGTCTACGAGCAGTACTTC.

This clone was seen a handful of times. The V gene is TRBV13, the J gene TRBJ2-6, with 7 positions matching TRBD1. CDR3 length: 16 amino acids. Trimming at V came to 3 bases and at J to 4 bases, leaving 6 bases not matched to a gene. Per germline, CDR1 PRHDT and CDR2 FYEKMQ (reference sequence). The CDR3 DNA sequence: TGTGCCAGCAGCTTGAATAGGGGGCTAGGGGCCAACGTCCTGACTTTC. Protein sequence: CASSLNRGLGANVLTF.

This rearrangement joins TRBV5-1 to TRBJ2-7; TRBD2 agrees at 8 bases. CDR3 size: 14 residues. V lost 0 bases and J lost 4; bases outside the gene matches: 3. Germline assignment: CDR1 SGHRS and CDR2 YFSETQ. The CDR3 bases are TGCGCCAGCAGCTTGGGAAGCGGGAGTTACGAGCAGTACTTC. Protein sequence: CASSLGSGSYEQYF.